This T cell receptor (beta chain) emerged from a study of T cell changes during pregnancy in multiple sclerosis. Produced via immunoSEQ multiplex PCR; TCRdb's table is partial and in-frame only. The sample includes 100,000 or so clones, roughly 92% seen only once; the top ten take 0.99%. CDR1 and CDR2 (germline): LNHNV, YYDKDF (reference sequence). This CDR3 is built from 13 residues. Trimming took 1 base from V and 7 from J, leaving 7 bases between them. Sequences were derived from peripheral blood, sampled after pregnancy. The chain is built from TRBV15 and TRBJ1-4; D not resolved. The origin of this receptor is a female donor with multiple sclerosis, enrolled in a pregnancy study. The DNA for the CDR3 is TGTGCCACCAGCAGAGGGAGTTTTGAAAAACTGTTTTTT. It encodes CATSRGSFEKLFF.